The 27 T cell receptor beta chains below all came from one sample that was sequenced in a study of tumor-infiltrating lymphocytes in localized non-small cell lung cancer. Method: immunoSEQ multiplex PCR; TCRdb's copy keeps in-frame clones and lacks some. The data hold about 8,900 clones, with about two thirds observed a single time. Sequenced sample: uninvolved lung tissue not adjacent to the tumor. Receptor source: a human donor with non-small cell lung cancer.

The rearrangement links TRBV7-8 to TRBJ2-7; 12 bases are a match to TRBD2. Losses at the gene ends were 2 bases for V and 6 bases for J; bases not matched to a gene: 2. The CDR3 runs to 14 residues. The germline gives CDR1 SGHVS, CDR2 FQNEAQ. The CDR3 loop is CASSLRLAGAEQYF. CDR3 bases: TGTGCCAGCAGCTTAAGACTAGCGGGAGCCGAGCAGTACTTC.

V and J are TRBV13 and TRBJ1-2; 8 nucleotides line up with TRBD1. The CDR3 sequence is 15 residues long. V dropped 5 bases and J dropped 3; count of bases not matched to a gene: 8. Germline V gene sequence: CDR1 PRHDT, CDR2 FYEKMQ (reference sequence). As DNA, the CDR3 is TGTGCCAGCAGCCGGGCGACAGGGGAGGACTATGGCTACACCTTC. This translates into CASSRATGEDYGYTF. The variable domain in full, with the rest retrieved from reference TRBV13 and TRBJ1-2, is AAGVIQSPRHLIKEKRETATLKCYPIPRHDTVYWYQQGPGQDPQFLISFYEKMQSDKGSIPDRFSAQQFSDYHSELNMSSLELGDSALYFCASSRATGEDYGYTFGSGTRLTVV.

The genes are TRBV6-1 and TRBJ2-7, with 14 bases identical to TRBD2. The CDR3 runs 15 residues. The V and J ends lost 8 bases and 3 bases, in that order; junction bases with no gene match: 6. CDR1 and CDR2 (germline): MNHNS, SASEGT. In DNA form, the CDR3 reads TGTGCCAGCCGGGGACTAGCGGGAGTTTTCTACGAGCAGTACTTC. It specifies CASRGLAGVFYEQYF.

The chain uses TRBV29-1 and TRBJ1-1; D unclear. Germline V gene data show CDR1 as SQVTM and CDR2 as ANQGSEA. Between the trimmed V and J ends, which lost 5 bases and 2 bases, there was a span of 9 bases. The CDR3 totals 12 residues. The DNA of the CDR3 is TGCAGCGTTCAGGCGCTTAACACTGAAGCTTTCTTT. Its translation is CSVQALNTEAFF. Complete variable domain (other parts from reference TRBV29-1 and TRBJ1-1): SAVISQKPSRDICQRGTSLTIQCQVDSQVTMMFWYRQQPGQSLTLIATANQGSEATYESGFVIDKFPISRPNLTFSTLTVSNMSPEDSSIYLCSVQALNTEAFFGQGTRLTVV.

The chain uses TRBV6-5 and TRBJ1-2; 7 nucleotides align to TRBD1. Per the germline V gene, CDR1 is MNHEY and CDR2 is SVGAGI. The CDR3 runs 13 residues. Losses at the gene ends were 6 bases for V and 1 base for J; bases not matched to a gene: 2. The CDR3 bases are TGTGCCAGCAGCCGACAGGGTAACTATGGCTACACCTTC. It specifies CASSRQGNYGYTF.

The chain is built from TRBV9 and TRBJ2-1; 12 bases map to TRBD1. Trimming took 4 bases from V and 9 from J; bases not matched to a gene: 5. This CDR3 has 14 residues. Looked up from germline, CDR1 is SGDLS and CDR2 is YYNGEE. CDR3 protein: CASSLGTGGGEQFF. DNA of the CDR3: TGTGCCAGCAGCCTCGGGACAGGGGGCGGTGAGCAGTTCTTC.

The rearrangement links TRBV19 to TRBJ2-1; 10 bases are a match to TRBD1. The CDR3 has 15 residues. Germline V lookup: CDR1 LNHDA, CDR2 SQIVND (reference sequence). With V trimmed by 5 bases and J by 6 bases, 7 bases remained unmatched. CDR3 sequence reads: CASSLTGTGANEQFF. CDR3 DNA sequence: TGTGCCAGTAGTTTAACCGGGACAGGGGCCAATGAGCAGTTCTTC. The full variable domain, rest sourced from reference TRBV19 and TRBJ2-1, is DGGITQSPKYLFRKEGQNVTLSCEQNLNHDAMYWYRQDPGQGLRLIYYSQIVNDFQKGDIAEGYSVSREKKESFPLTVTSAQKNPTAFYLCASSLTGTGANEQFFGPGTRLTVL.

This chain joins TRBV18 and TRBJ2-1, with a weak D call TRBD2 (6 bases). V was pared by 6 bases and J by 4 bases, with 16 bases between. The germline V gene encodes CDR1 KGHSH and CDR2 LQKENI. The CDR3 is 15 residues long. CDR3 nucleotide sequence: TGTGCCAGCTCCCAAAACCGGGGGAAGTACAATGAGCAGTTCTTC. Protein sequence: CASSQNRGKYNEQFF.

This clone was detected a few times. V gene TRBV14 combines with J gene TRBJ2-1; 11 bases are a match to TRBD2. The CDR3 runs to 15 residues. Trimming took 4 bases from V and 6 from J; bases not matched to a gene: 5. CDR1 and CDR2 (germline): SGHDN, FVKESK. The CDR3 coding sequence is TGTGCCAGCAGCCCCTGGACTAGCGGGCCCAATGAGCAGTTCTTC. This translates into CASSPWTSGPNEQFF.

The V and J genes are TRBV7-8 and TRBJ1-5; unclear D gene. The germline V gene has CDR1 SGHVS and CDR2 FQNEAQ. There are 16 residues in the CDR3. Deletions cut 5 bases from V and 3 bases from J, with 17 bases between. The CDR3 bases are TGTGCCAGCAGCCGCCGGGTAGGGCAGTCCAATCAGCCCCAGCATTTT. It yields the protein CASSRRVGQSNQPQHF.

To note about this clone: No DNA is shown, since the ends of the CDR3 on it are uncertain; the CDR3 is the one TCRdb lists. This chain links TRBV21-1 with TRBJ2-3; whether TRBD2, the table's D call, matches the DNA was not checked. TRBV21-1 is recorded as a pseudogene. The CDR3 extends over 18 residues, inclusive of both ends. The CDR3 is CASSVGDGTGTSTDTQYF.

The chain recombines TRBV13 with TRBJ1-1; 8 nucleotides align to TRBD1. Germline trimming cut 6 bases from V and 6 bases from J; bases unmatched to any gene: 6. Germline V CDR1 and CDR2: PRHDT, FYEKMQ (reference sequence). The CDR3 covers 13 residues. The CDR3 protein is CASSLDRGPEAFF. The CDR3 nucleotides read TGTGCCAGCAGTCTTGACAGGGGCCCTGAAGCTTTCTTT. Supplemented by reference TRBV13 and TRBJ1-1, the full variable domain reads AAGVIQSPRHLIKEKRETATLKCYPIPRHDTVYWYQQGPGQDPQFLISFYEKMQSDKGSIPDRFSAQQFSDYHSELNMSSLELGDSALYFCASSLDRGPEAFFGQGTRLTVV.

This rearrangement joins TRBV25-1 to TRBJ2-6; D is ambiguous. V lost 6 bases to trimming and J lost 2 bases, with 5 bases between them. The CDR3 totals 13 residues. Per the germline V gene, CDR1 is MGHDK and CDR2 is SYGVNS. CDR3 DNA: TGTGCCAGCAGCCTACCTGGGGCCAACGTCCTGACTTTC. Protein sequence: CASSLPGANVLTF.

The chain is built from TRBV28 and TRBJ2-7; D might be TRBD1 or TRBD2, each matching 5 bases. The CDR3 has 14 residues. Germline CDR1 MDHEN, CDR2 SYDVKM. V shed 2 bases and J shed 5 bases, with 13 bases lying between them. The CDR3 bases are TGTGCCAGCAGTTTACCTAATCGAGGGGACGAGCAGTACTTC. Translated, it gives CASSLPNRGDEQYF.

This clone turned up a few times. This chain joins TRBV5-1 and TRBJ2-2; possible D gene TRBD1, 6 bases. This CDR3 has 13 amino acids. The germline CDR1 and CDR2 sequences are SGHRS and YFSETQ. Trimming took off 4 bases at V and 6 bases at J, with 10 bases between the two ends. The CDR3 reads CASSVQGSGELFF. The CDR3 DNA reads TGCGCCAGCAGCGTACAGGGATCCGGGGAGCTGTTTTTT.

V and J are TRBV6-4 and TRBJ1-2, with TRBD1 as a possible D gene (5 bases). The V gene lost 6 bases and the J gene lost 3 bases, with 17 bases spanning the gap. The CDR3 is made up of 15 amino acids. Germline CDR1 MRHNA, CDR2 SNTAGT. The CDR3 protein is CASSPGAGLYYGYTF. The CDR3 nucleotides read TGTGCCAGCAGCCCGGGAGCAGGGCTTTACTATGGCTACACCTTC.

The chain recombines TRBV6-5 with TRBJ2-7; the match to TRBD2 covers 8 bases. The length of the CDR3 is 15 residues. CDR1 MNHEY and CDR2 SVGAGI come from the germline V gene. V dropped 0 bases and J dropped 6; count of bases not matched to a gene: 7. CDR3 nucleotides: TGTGCCAGCAGTTACTCGTCGGCGGGGGGAATCGAGCAGTACTTC. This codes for CASSYSSAGGIEQYF.

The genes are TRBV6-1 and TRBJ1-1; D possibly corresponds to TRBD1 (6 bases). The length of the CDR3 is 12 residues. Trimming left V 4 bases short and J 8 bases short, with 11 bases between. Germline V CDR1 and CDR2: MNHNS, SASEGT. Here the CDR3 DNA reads TGTGCCAGCAGTGGACAGGCCCGAGAAGCTTTCTTT. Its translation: CASSGQAREAFF.

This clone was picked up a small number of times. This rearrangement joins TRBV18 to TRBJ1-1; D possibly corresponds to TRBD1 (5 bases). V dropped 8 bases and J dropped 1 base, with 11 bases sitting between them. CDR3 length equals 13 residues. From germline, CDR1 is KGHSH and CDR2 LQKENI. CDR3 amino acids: CASHTDRNTEAFF. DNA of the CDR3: TGTGCCAGCCATACTGACAGGAACACTGAAGCTTTCTTT.

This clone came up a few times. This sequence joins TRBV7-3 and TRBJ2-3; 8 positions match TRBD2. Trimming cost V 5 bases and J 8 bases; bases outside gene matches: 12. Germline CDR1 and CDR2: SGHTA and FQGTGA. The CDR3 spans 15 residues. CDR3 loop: CASSPAGQREGTQYF. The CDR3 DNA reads TGTGCCAGCAGCCCTGCGGGGCAACGGGAGGGTACGCAGTATTTT.

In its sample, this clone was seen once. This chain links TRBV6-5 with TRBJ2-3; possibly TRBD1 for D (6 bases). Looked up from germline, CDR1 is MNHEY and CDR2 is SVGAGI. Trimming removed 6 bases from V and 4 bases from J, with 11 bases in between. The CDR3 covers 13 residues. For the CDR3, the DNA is TGTGCCAGCAGATCACAGGGTCCAGATACGCAGTATTTT. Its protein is CASRSQGPDTQYF.

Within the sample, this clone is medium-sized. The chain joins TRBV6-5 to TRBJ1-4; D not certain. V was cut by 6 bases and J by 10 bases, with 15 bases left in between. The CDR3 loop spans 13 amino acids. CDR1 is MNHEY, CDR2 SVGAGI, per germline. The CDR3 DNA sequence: TGTGCCAGCAGGTCAGGCTCCCACGGAAAACTGTTTTTT. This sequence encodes CASRSGSHGKLFF.

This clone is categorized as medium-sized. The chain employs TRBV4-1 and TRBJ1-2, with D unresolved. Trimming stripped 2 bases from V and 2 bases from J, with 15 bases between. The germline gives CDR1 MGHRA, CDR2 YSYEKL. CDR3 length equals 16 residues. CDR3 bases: TGCGCCAGCAGCCAACCTCGCCAGGTTGGGAACTATGGCTACACCTTC. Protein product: CASSQPRQVGNYGYTF.

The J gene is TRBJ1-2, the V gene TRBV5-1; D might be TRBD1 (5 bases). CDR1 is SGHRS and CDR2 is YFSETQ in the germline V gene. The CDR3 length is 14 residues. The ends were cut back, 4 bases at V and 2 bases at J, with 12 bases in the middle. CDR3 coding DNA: TGCGCCAGCAGCGCCCAGCGGGGGAACTATGGCTACACCTTC. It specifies CASSAQRGNYGYTF.

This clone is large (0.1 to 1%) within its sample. CDR3 sequence: CASSAESGLIYEQYF. The CDR3 region has the DNA TGTGCCAGCAGCGCCGAATCCGGGCTTATCTACGAGCAGTACTTC. The V call is TRBV9, the J call TRBJ2-7; no reliable D call. The germline gives CDR1 SGDLS, CDR2 YYNGEE. Trimming shortened V by 3 bases and J by 3 bases, and 16 bases separated the two germline ends. The CDR3 totals 15 residues.

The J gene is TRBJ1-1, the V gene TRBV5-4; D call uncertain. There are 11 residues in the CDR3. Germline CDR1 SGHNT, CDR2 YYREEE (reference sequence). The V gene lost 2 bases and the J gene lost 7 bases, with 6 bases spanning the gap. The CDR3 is CASSLGREAFF. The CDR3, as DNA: TGTGCCAGCAGCTTAGGGCGTGAAGCTTTCTTT. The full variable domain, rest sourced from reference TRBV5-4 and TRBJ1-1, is ETGVTQSPTHLIKTRGQQVTLRCSSQSGHNTVSWYQQALGQGPQFIFQYYREEENGRGNFPPRFSGLQFPNYSSELNVNALELDDSALYLCASSLGREAFFGQGTRLTVV.

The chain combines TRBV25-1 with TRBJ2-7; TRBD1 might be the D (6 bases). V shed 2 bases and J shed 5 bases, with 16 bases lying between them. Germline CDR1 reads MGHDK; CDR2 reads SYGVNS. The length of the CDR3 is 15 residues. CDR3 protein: CASSEPGAVSDEQYF. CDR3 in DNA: TGTGCCAGCAGTGAACCAGGGGCGGTATCTGACGAGCAGTACTTC.